Presented here are 20 T cell receptor beta chains from one specimen sequenced in a study of OX40 agonist ivuxolimab in advanced cancers. Only in-frame clones appear in the TCRdb table, and some are missing; sequencing was by immunoSEQ multiplex PCR. The data contain a few thousand clones, 60% to 85% of them singletons. The sample was CD4+ or CD8+ T cells sorted from blood, taken in a trial of the OX40 agonist ivuxolimab. All receptors derive from an adult with an advanced solid tumor such as melanoma, head and neck, liver or kidney cancer.

V usage is TRBV4-3 and J usage is TRBJ2-1, with 9 nucleotides matching TRBD2. With 1 base clipped from V and 5 bases from J, the junction kept 15 bases outside the gene matches. In germline, CDR1 is LGHNA, CDR2 YSLEER. The CDR3 is made up of 19 amino acids. This CDR3 reads CASSQGWGARLAENNEQFF. CDR3 sequence (DNA): TGCGCCAGCAGCCAAGGATGGGGGGCCCGACTAGCGGAGAACAATGAGCAGTTCTTC.

This chain uses TRBV4-2 with TRBJ2-1; D is undetermined. Trimming pared 8 bases from V and 6 bases from J, leaving 17 bases between. The V gene's germline CDR1 is LGHNA and CDR2 YNFKEQ. This CDR3 comprises 14 residues. The DNA for the CDR3 is TGTGCCAGCCGCGGTGGCGTCCGGGCCAATGAGCAGTTCTTC. It specifies CASRGGVRANEQFF.

This chain links TRBV11-3 with TRBJ2-5; 8 bases align to TRBD2. The trim removed 3 bases at V and 6 bases at J, leaving 12 bases unmatched. Germline CDR1 reads SGHNT; CDR2 reads YENEEA. This CDR3 region has 16 residues. Here the CDR3 reads CASSLESLGGGKTQYF. For the CDR3, the DNA is TGTGCCAGCAGCTTGGAGAGCTTGGGCGGGGGGAAGACCCAGTACTTC.

This clone has just one count. The chain links TRBV7-8 to TRBJ2-7; possible D gene TRBD2, 6 bases. V shed 5 bases and J shed 1 base, with 24 bases lying between them. The CDR3 has 18 residues. CDR1 and CDR2 (germline): SGHVS, FQNEAQ. Here the CDR3 reads CASSLGLSDQGLSYEQYF. The DNA of the CDR3 is TGTGCCAGCAGCCTGGGACTTTCGGACCAAGGGTTATCCTACGAGCAGTACTTC.

The chain uses TRBV9 and TRBJ1-1; TRBD1 aligns across 8 bases. The germline CDR1 and CDR2 sequences are SGDLS and YYNGEE. The V and J ends lost 2 bases and 2 bases, in that order; junction bases with no gene match: 5. CDR3 length: 15 residues. The CDR3 spells CASSVGTGSNTEAFF. The CDR3 bases are TGTGCCAGCAGCGTGGGGACAGGATCCAACACTGAAGCTTTCTTT. The whole variable domain, filled in from reference TRBV9 and TRBJ1-1, reads DSGVTQTPKHLITATGQRVTLRCSPRSGDLSVYWYQQSLDQGLQFLIQYYNGEERAKGNILERFSAQQFPDLHSELNLSSLELGDSALYFCASSVGTGSNTEAFFGQGTRLTVV.

Only a few counts were recorded for this clone. This chain joins TRBV5-1 and TRBJ1-1; weak D call: TRBD1 (5 bases). V lost 4 bases and J lost 12, with 19 bases in between. Germline lookup yields CDR1 SGHRS and CDR2 YFSETQ. The CDR3 totals 13 residues. CDR3 bases: TGCGCCAGCAGCCCGCCCGGGGGGGTTAAACCTTTCTTT. Translation: CASSPPGGVKPFF.

The chain uses TRBV4-3 and TRBJ2-7; tentatively, D is TRBD1 or TRBD2 (6 bases each). This CDR3 is built from 15 residues. Germline loops: CDR1 LGHNA, CDR2 YSLEER. V lost 1 base, J lost 3 bases, and 13 bases lay in between. The CDR3 nucleotides are TGCGCCAGCAGCCAAGTGGAGGGGGAACTCTACGAGCAGTACTTC. Translation: CASSQVEGELYEQYF.

The V gene is TRBV7-7, the J gene TRBJ2-1, with D tentatively TRBD1 (5 bases). Germline V gene lookup returns CDR1 SSHAT and CDR2 FNYEAQ (reference sequence). The CDR3 has 13 residues. Trimming took 5 bases from V and 7 from J, leaving 12 bases between them. The CDR3 coding sequence is TGTGCCAGCAGCCTTGGGGCTATTAATGAGCAGTTCTTC. Its protein product is CASSLGAINEQFF.

V and J are TRBV10-3 and TRBJ2-7, with a possible D match to TRBD2 (6 bases). Trimming removed 8 bases at V and 6 bases at J, with 11 bases between. This CDR3 is built from 11 residues. Per the germline V gene, CDR1 is ENHRY and CDR2 is SYGVKD. Here the CDR3 reads CAIGGVREQYF. DNA of the CDR3: TGTGCCATCGGAGGGGTTCGCGAGCAGTACTTC.

The chain has TRBV5-4 and TRBJ2-7; D may be TRBD2 (6 bases). The CDR3 is 14 residues long. Trimming left V 4 bases short and J 2 bases short, with 13 bases between. Germline-derived CDR1 and CDR2 are SGHNT and YYREEE (reference sequence). CDR3 DNA: TGTGCCAGCAGCACCGGGACTGCCCCCTACGAGCAGTACTTC. Translating it yields CASSTGTAPYEQYF. Combining the CDR3 with reference TRBV5-4 and TRBJ2-7 gives the whole variable domain ETGVTQSPTHLIKTRGQQVTLRCSSQSGHNTVSWYQQALGQGPQFIFQYYREEENGRGNFPPRFSGLQFPNYSSELNVNALELDDSALYLCASSTGTAPYEQYFGPGTRLTVT.

The sample holds one count of this clone. The chain employs TRBV27 and TRBJ2-7; D remains unclear. Trimming removed 3 bases at V and 5 bases at J, with 8 bases between. Germline V gene data show CDR1 as MNHEY and CDR2 as SMNVEV (reference sequence). The CDR3 loop spans 12 amino acids. The CDR3 bases are TGTGCCAGCAGTTTTCCTGGGGACGAGCAGTACTTC. It encodes CASSFPGDEQYF.

This clone was picked up a small number of times. V usage is TRBV15 and J usage is TRBJ2-3; 10 nucleotides match TRBD2. Germline V gene sequence: CDR1 LNHNV, CDR2 YYDKDF (reference sequence). The CDR3 contains 15 residues. V lost 6 bases, J lost 4 bases, and 7 bases stayed unmatched. The CDR3, as DNA: TGTGCCACCAGGAGCGGGAGGGCCCCCGCAGATACGCAGTATTTT. It encodes CATRSGRAPADTQYF.

The chain employs TRBV19 and TRBJ2-4; D uncertain. The CDR3 spans 16 residues. Germline V CDR1 and CDR2: LNHDA, SQIVND (reference sequence). V was shortened by 5 bases and J by 0 bases, with 14 bases between the two germline ends. For the CDR3, the DNA is TGTGCCAGTAGTCCCCCCAGCGAGCTAGCCAAAAACATTCAGTACTTC. Protein product: CASSPPSELAKNIQYF.

The chain couples TRBV21-1 to TRBJ2-1; the table's D call TRBD1 went unverified against the DNA. TRBV21-1 counts as a pseudogene. CDR3 length equals 18 residues. CDR3 sequence: CASSKGAGGSSIYNEQFF. CDR3 nucleotides: TGTGCCAGCAGCAAAGGAGCAGGGGGCTCTTCCATCTACAATGAGCAGTTCTTC.

In the case of this clone: The CDR3 carries no conserved terminal phenylalanine or tryptophan, so it likely arises from a read error. The CDR3 bases are TGTGCCAGCAGCTTAGAGGAGCGGGATTCAGATACGCAGTATCTT. Translation gives CASSLEERDSDTQYL. The chain couples TRBV7-9 to TRBJ2-3; 7 nucleotides match TRBD2. The CDR3 length is 15 residues. With 1 base clipped from V and 4 bases from J, the junction kept 5 bases outside the gene matches. CDR1 and CDR2 (germline): SEHNR, FQNEAQ (reference sequence).

The chain carries TRBV7-8 and TRBJ2-1; TRBD2 agrees at 7 bases. There are 12 residues in the CDR3. Per the germline V gene, CDR1 is SGHVS and CDR2 is FQNEAQ. With 2 bases clipped from V and 8 bases from J, the junction kept 0 bases outside the gene matches. This CDR3 reads CASSLRGDEQFF. Written as DNA, the CDR3 is TGTGCCAGCAGCTTACGGGGGGATGAGCAGTTCTTC. The complete variable domain, with remaining parts taken from reference TRBV7-8 and TRBJ2-1, reads GAGVSQSPRYKVAKRGQDVALRCDPISGHVSLFWYQQALGQGPEFLTYFQNEAQLDKSGLPSDRFFAERPEGSVSTLKIQRTQQEDSAVYLCASSLRGDEQFFGPGTRLTVL.

This chain joins TRBV4-3 and TRBJ1-5; D unresolved. In germline, CDR1 is LGHNA, CDR2 YSLEER. Trimming cost V 3 bases and J 5 bases, with 14 bases left between them. The CDR3 is made up of 15 amino acids. This chain's CDR3 is CASSQSARDYQPQHF. The CDR3 DNA sequence: TGCGCCAGCAGCCAGAGTGCCCGCGACTATCAGCCCCAGCATTTT.

This rearrangement joins TRBV20-1 to TRBJ1-1; D may be TRBD1 (5 bases). This CDR3 is 10 amino acids long. Germline V gene lookup returns CDR1 DFQATT and CDR2 SNEGSKA (reference sequence). The V and J ends lost 3 bases and 8 bases respectively, with 7 bases between them. The CDR3 sequence: CSAREGEAFF. CDR3 sequence (DNA): TGCAGTGCTAGGGAGGGGGAAGCTTTCTTT.

This chain uses TRBV7-2 with TRBJ2-7; 8 positions match TRBD1. In germline, CDR1 is SGHTA, CDR2 FQGNSA. CDR3 length equals 14 residues. V was pared by 6 bases and J by 2 bases, with 6 bases of the junction left unmatched. CDR3 in DNA: TGTGCCAGCAGTCCACACAGGGGGACCTACGAGCAGTACTTC. Its translation is CASSPHRGTYEQYF.

The gene calls are TRBV19 and TRBJ2-7; 8 nucleotides agree with TRBD2. This CDR3 has 15 residues. V trimming: 9 bases; J trimming: 0 bases; junction bases outside the gene matches: 10. Germline lookup yields CDR1 LNHDA and CDR2 SQIVND (reference sequence). Written as DNA, the CDR3 is TGTGCCAGCGCGGGGGGCAGGGCCGCCTCCTACGAGCAGTACTTC. It specifies CASAGGRAASYEQYF.